In its sample, the clone carrying this T cell receptor beta chain was seen once. As yet, its antigen is unknown. This sample was included in a study of a mutant IDH1 vaccine in newly diagnosed glioma. Study outcomes and limitations: Of the patients, around 93% had vaccine-induced immune responses.

As for time point: baseline, week 1 (first vaccination visit). The sample's treatment: pre-vaccination baseline after standard-of-care therapy. The germline V gene has CDR1 SGHDT and CDR2 YYEEEE. The CDR3 spans 14 residues. Unmatched junction bases numbered 8, after V lost 4 bases and J lost 5 bases. The protocol was immunoSEQ multiplex PCR, while the TCRdb copy is restricted to in-frame clones and leaves out a portion. The profile shows around 53,000 clones, just over 85% of them singletons. The chain employs TRBV5-6 and TRBJ2-7, with 8 nucleotides matching TRBD2. The sequenced sample was PBMCs, obtained from a glioma patient treated with radiotherapy, temozolomide or both. The source is a man in his forties or fifties with glioma. The CDR3: CASSPWTSFHEQYF. In DNA, the CDR3 is TGTGCCAGCAGCCCTTGGACTAGCTTCCACGAGCAGTACTTC.